Following are 32 T cell receptor beta chains from one sample sequenced in a study of shared clonotypes between healthy human individuals. This table comes from immunoSEQ multiplex PCR, and its TCRdb copy is limited to in-frame clones, with some not included. Here the sample spans about 960,000 clones, about three quarters being singletons. The sample consisted of memory CD4+ T cells sorted from blood. Indicated subset: CD45RA-negative fraction. The source of these receptors is a man younger than 35 in good health.

This clone was counted between two and nine times. The chain employs TRBV4-1 and TRBJ2-1, with D possibly TRBD2 on 5 matching bases. This CDR3 is 15 amino acids long. The germline CDR1 and CDR2 sequences are MGHRA and YSYEKL. V was cut by 4 bases and J by 9 bases, with 19 bases left in between. In nucleotides, the CDR3 is TGCGCCAGCAGCCGAGTCGACGGCCCCGAGGGTGAGCAGTTCTTC. The encoded protein is CASSRVDGPEGEQFF.

This clone was seen ten or more times. V gene TRBV14 combines with J gene TRBJ2-3; D may be TRBD1 or TRBD2 (5 bases each). Germline CDR1 SGHDN, CDR2 FVKESK. V shed 6 bases and J shed 2 bases, with 12 bases lying between them. The CDR3 runs 14 residues. The CDR3 bases are TGTGCCAGCAGGAGGGGTAGAGCCACAGATACGCAGTATTTT. This codes for CASRRGRATDTQYF.

The chain combines TRBV7-2 with TRBJ2-5, with 7 bases that match TRBD2. CDR1 is SGHTA, CDR2 FQGNSA, per germline. V gave up 5 bases and J gave up 4 bases; unmatched junction bases: 7. CDR3 size: 14 residues. The CDR3: CASSLSGHGETQYF. The CDR3 DNA reads as TGTGCCAGCAGCCTTAGCGGGCACGGAGAGACCCAGTACTTC.

The table lists this clone with a few counts. The rearrangement uses TRBV6-5 and TRBJ1-1; 7 bases map to TRBD1. Per germline, CDR1 MNHEY and CDR2 SVGAGI. V was clipped by 2 bases and J by 2 bases; unmatched bases: 5. CDR3 size: 15 residues. The CDR3 loop reads CASSYGTELNTEAFF. The CDR3 DNA follows: TGTGCCAGCAGTTACGGGACAGAGTTAAACACTGAAGCTTTCTTT.

This clone has a single count. This sequence joins TRBV5-1 and TRBJ2-5; D not certain. Germline assignment: CDR1 SGHRS and CDR2 YFSETQ. This CDR3 comprises 15 residues. The V end was cut by 0 bases, the J end by 5 bases, with 14 bases between. CDR3 protein: CASSLAPSGLETQYF. The CDR3 DNA follows: TGCGCCAGCAGCTTGGCCCCGTCCGGCTTGGAGACCCAGTACTTC.

The rearrangement uses TRBV19 and TRBJ2-4; 12 bases match TRBD2. There are 14 residues in the CDR3. Germline trimming cut 8 bases from V and 5 bases from J; bases unmatched to any gene: 4. Germline CDR1 and CDR2: LNHDA and SQIVND (reference sequence). The CDR3 coding sequence is TGTGCCAGTCAGACTAGCGGGAGACAAAACATTCAGTACTTC. This encodes CASQTSGRQNIQYF.

The rearrangement joins TRBV5-6 to TRBJ2-3; TRBD1 matches 7 bases. CDR3 length: 13 residues. After removal of 7 bases from V and 4 bases from J, the junction contained 6 bases not matched to a gene. Germline lookup yields CDR1 SGHDT and CDR2 YYEEEE. Written as DNA, the CDR3 is TGTGCCAGCCTTGCAGGGGGTTCAGATACGCAGTATTTT. This translates into CASLAGGSDTQYF.

This chain links TRBV11-2 with TRBJ2-1, with 8 positions matching TRBD2. Germline assignment: CDR1 SGHAT and CDR2 FQNNGV. V trimming: 5 bases; J trimming: 6 bases; junction bases outside the gene matches: 18. The CDR3 sequence is 18 residues long. DNA for the CDR3: TGTGCCAGCAGCCTAACCGGGGGTTTGGGGACTAGTAGCAATGAGCAGTTCTTC. It encodes CASSLTGGLGTSSNEQFF. The entire variable domain, with the rest obtained from reference TRBV11-2 and TRBJ2-1, is as follows: EAGVAQSPRYKIIEKRQSVAFWCNPISGHATLYWYQQILGQGPKLLIQFQNNGVVDDSQLPKDRFSAERLKGVDSTLKIQPAKLEDSAVYLCASSLTGGLGTSSNEQFFGPGTRLTVL.

This clone appeared a single time. The V gene is TRBV5-1, the J gene TRBJ2-7, with TRBD1 matching over 7 bases. The V gene's germline CDR1 is SGHRS and CDR2 YFSETQ. The V and J ends lost 7 bases and 3 bases, in that order; junction bases with no gene match: 4. The CDR3 is made up of 12 amino acids. CDR3 in amino acids: CASGQGVYEQYF. Here the CDR3 DNA reads TGCGCCAGCGGTCAGGGGGTCTACGAGCAGTACTTC.

The chain joins TRBV2 to TRBJ2-7; D is possibly TRBD2 (6 bases). Germline CDR1 SNHLY, CDR2 FYNNEI. Trimming removed 1 base from V and 4 bases from J, with 11 bases in between. The CDR3 runs to 14 residues. The CDR3 sequence is CASSEEVGGYEQYF. The CDR3 DNA follows: TGTGCCAGCAGTGAAGAAGTGGGGGGATACGAGCAGTACTTC. The complete variable domain, with remaining parts taken from reference TRBV2 and TRBJ2-7, reads EPEVTQTPSHQVTQMGQEVILRCVPISNHLYFYWYRQILGQKVEFLVSFYNNEISEKSEIFDDQFSVERPDGSNFTLKIRSTKLEDSAMYFCASSEEVGGYEQYFGPGTRLTVT.

The chain carries TRBV11-3 and TRBJ2-3; D gene uncertain. The CDR3 totals 13 residues. Per the germline V gene, CDR1 is SGHNT and CDR2 is YENEEA. Trimming removed 1 base from V and 6 bases from J, with 8 bases in between. CDR3 nucleotide sequence: TGTGCCAGCAGCTTAGGGGCCGCGGATACGCAGTATTTT. Amino acid sequence: CASSLGAADTQYF.

The chain couples TRBV7-9 to TRBJ1-6, with D uncertain. The germline CDR1 and CDR2 sequences are SEHNR and FQNEAQ (reference sequence). The CDR3 consists of 14 residues. V was trimmed by 8 bases and J by 10 bases, leaving 18 bases between them. The CDR3: CASAGPESRSPLHF. The CDR3 DNA reads as TGTGCCAGCGCCGGGCCTGAGAGTAGATCACCCCTCCACTTT.

The V and J genes are TRBV28 and TRBJ2-3, with D possibly called TRBD1 or TRBD2 (6 bases each). Germline V lookup: CDR1 MDHEN, CDR2 SYDVKM. V was trimmed by 5 bases and J by 6 bases, leaving 24 bases between them. This CDR3 contains 17 residues. DNA for the CDR3: TGTGCCAGCAGTGGCCCCGGGACGGGGGCCCTCCCGGATACGCAGTATTTT. This codes for CASSGPGTGALPDTQYF.

This clone was counted between two and nine times. The rearrangement uses TRBV28 and TRBJ1-5; 8 bases align to TRBD1. CDR1 and CDR2 from the germline V gene are MDHEN and SYDVKM. Losses at the gene ends were 1 base for V and 2 bases for J; bases not matched to a gene: 7. This CDR3 comprises 17 residues. CDR3 protein: CASSLFPGQGGNQPQHF. The CDR3, as DNA: TGTGCCAGCAGTTTATTTCCCGGACAGGGTGGCAATCAGCCCCAGCATTTT. Full variable domain (outside the CDR3, taken from reference TRBV28 and TRBJ1-5): DVKVTQSSRYLVKRTGEKVFLECVQDMDHENMFWYRQDPGLGLRLIYFSYDVKMKEKGDIPEGYSVSREKKERFSLILESASTNQTSMYLCASSLFPGQGGNQPQHFGDGTRLSIL.

The gene calls are TRBV7-9 and TRBJ1-1, with 7 bases matching TRBD1. This CDR3 spans 12 amino acids. Germline lookup yields CDR1 SEHNR and CDR2 FQNEAQ (reference sequence). J gave up 8 bases and V 4 bases, and 4 bases lay outside the gene matches. In nucleotides, the CDR3 is TGTGCCAGCAGCTCCAAGGACAGGGAAGCTTTCTTT. Translating it yields CASSSKDREAFF.

In its sample, this clone was seen a few times. The rearrangement joins TRBV28 to TRBJ1-2; D is perhaps TRBD1 (6 bases). This CDR3 is 14 amino acids long. CDR1 is MDHEN and CDR2 is SYDVKM in the germline V gene. V was clipped by 6 bases and J by 4 bases, with 15 bases between them. The DNA of the CDR3 is TGTGCCAGCAGGACGAGCAGGGGCTCCTATGGCTACACCTTC. Amino acids: CASRTSRGSYGYTF.

This clone was found once. The chain carries TRBV6-1 and TRBJ2-2, with D unresolved. The CDR3 extends over 14 amino acids. The V and J ends lost 10 bases and 8 bases respectively, with 20 bases between them. The germline CDR1 and CDR2 sequences are MNHNS and SASEGT. The DNA of the CDR3 is TGTGCCACTACTTCCGGCACCCCAGTGGGGGAGCTGTTTTTT. This translates into CATTSGTPVGELFF.

This clone was recorded a few times. V and J are TRBV5-6 and TRBJ2-7; 8 bases map to TRBD1. V shed 0 bases and J 12 bases; nucleotides not matched to a gene: 11. Germline CDR1 is SGHDT and CDR2 is YYEEEE. The CDR3 totals 14 residues. CDR3 in amino acids: CASSLGDRSSLGYF. CDR3 bases: TGTGCCAGCAGCTTGGGGGACAGGTCCTCTCTAGGGTACTTC.

The CDR3 coding sequence is TGCAGCGTTGATGTGAACACTGAAGCTTTCTTT. Translating gives CSVDVNTEAFF. This chain uses TRBV29-1 with TRBJ1-1; D unclear. V was clipped by 3 bases and J by 0 bases, with 2 bases between them. Germline V gives CDR1 SQVTM, CDR2 ANQGSEA. The CDR3 extends over 11 amino acids.

The chain is built from TRBV19 and TRBJ1-3; D not certain. CDR1 is LNHDA and CDR2 is SQIVND in the germline V gene (reference sequence). V lost 6 bases and J 1 base, leaving 10 bases between the germline ends. This CDR3 spans 14 amino acids. CDR3 sequence reads: CASRRVESGNTIYF. In nucleotides, the CDR3 is TGTGCCAGTAGACGGGTGGAATCTGGAAACACCATATATTTT.

The chain uses TRBV7-6 and TRBJ2-7, with D possibly matching TRBD1 (5 bases). Between the trimmed V and J ends, which lost 1 base and 7 bases, there was a span of 17 bases. The CDR3 consists of 15 residues. Germline CDR1 is SGHVS and CDR2 is FNYEAQ. CDR3 amino acids: CASSLVSGPWQEQYF. CDR3 bases: TGTGCCAGCAGCTTAGTGTCAGGGCCGTGGCAAGAGCAGTACTTC.

This chain connects TRBV6-5 to TRBJ1-5; TRBD1 might be the D (6 bases). The CDR3 runs 15 residues. The ends were cut back, 6 bases at V and 6 bases at J, with 18 bases in the middle. CDR1 MNHEY and CDR2 SVGAGI come from the germline V gene. The CDR3 protein is CASRPMGGGGQPQHF. The CDR3 DNA follows: TGTGCCAGCAGACCTATGGGGGGCGGGGGTCAGCCCCAGCATTTT.

This clone showed up just a few times. The chain carries TRBV11-1 and TRBJ2-5, with TRBD1 identical over 10 bases. The V gene's germline CDR1 is SGHAT and CDR2 FQDESV (reference sequence). Trimming at V came to 6 bases and at J to 3 bases, leaving 10 bases not matched to a gene. This CDR3 comprises 16 residues. The CDR3 DNA reads TGTGCCAGCAGTTCTTCCGGGACAGGGGTTAAAGAGACCCAGTACTTC. Its translation: CASSSSGTGVKETQYF.

The CDR3 reads CAWEGRGHTKLFF. The CDR3 bases are TGTGCCTGGGAGGGCCGGGGGCATACAAAACTGTTTTTT. The chain combines TRBV30 with TRBJ1-4; TRBD1 might be the D (6 bases). Trimming took 5 bases from V and 10 from J, leaving 17 bases between them. The CDR3 is 13 residues long. Germline CDR1 is GTSNPN and CDR2 is SVGIG (reference sequence).

The CDR3: CASSPQGRGAETQYF. CDR3 nucleotide sequence: TGTGCCAGCAGTCCCCAGGGTAGGGGGGCGGAGACCCAGTACTTC. The rearrangement uses TRBV28 and TRBJ2-5; D is tentatively TRBD1 or TRBD2 (6 bases each). Trimming left V 5 bases short and J 5 bases short, with 18 bases between. This CDR3 has 15 residues. CDR1 MDHEN and CDR2 SYDVKM come from the germline V gene.

DNA of the CDR3: TGTGCCAGCAGCGGCACCGGGGGCCCTGAAGCTTTCTTT. It yields the protein CASSGTGGPEAFF. The J gene is TRBJ1-1, the V gene TRBV9; TRBD1 is a possible D gene (6 bases). The length of the CDR3 is 13 residues. The V end lost 3 bases, the J end lost 6 bases, and 12 bases lay between the germline ends. Germline CDR1 and CDR2: SGDLS and YYNGEE. Drawing the rest from reference TRBV9 and TRBJ1-1, the complete variable domain is DSGVTQTPKHLITATGQRVTLRCSPRSGDLSVYWYQQSLDQGLQFLIQYYNGEERAKGNILERFSAQQFPDLHSELNLSSLELGDSALYFCASSGTGGPEAFFGQGTRLTVV.

The chain links TRBV6-1 to TRBJ2-2; possible D gene TRBD1, 5 bases. Deletions cut 2 bases from V and 3 bases from J, with 7 bases between. This CDR3 spans 14 amino acids. From germline, CDR1 is MNHNS and CDR2 SASEGT. The CDR3 protein is CASSERGYTGELFF. The CDR3 DNA sequence: TGTGCCAGCAGTGAAAGGGGTTACACCGGGGAGCTGTTTTTT.

The chain recombines TRBV5-1 with TRBJ2-5; 11 bases match TRBD1. The junction had 4 bases not matched to a gene; V was cut back by 0 bases and J by 6 bases. CDR3 length: 15 residues. Per the germline V gene, CDR1 is SGHRS and CDR2 is YFSETQ. CDR3 DNA sequence: TGCGCCAGCAGCTTGGCTGGGGACAGGGGGAAGACCCAGTACTTC. This translates into CASSLAGDRGKTQYF. The full variable domain, with the rest looked up from reference TRBV5-1 and TRBJ2-5, is KAGVTQTPRYLIKTRGQQVTLSCSPISGHRSVSWYQQTPGQGLQFLFEYFSETQRNKGNFPGRFSGRQFSNSRSEMNVSTLELGDSALYLCASSLAGDRGKTQYFGPGTRLLVL.

There are a few counts of this clone. The same CDR3 also results from other DNA sequences found in this sample. The chain joins TRBV7-2 to TRBJ2-7; no firm D call. Trimming left V 3 bases short and J 1 base short, with 1 base between. The CDR3 has 11 amino acids. The germline V gene has CDR1 SGHTA and CDR2 FQGNSA. The CDR3 DNA reads as TGTGCCAGCAGCTTTTCCTACGAGCAGTACTTC. This codes for CASSFSYEQYF.

This rearrangement joins TRBV10-3 to TRBJ1-6; tentative D call: TRBD1 (5 bases). Per the germline V gene, CDR1 is ENHRY and CDR2 is SYGVKD. The CDR3 is made up of 13 amino acids. Deletions cut 6 bases from V and 7 bases from J, with 10 bases between. Here the CDR3 reads CAIRGDLNSPLHF. The CDR3 DNA is TGTGCCATCAGAGGGGATCTAAATTCACCCCTCCACTTT.

The V and J genes are TRBV9 and TRBJ1-2; 7 nucleotides match TRBD1. The CDR3 consists of 14 residues. The J segment lost 7 bases and the V segment lost 2 bases, leaving 8 bases of the junction unmatched. Germline-derived CDR1 and CDR2 are SGDLS and YYNGEE. The CDR3 reads CASSVEDRAGGYTF. CDR3 DNA sequence: TGTGCCAGCAGCGTCGAAGACAGGGCAGGTGGCTACACCTTC. Complete variable domain (other parts from reference TRBV9 and TRBJ1-2): DSGVTQTPKHLITATGQRVTLRCSPRSGDLSVYWYQQSLDQGLQFLIQYYNGEERAKGNILERFSAQQFPDLHSELNLSSLELGDSALYFCASSVEDRAGGYTFGSGTRLTVV.

The CDR3 reads CASSRVGGRDEAFF. CDR3 in DNA: TGTGCCAGCAGTCGTGTAGGGGGTCGGGATGAAGCTTTCTTT. The rearrangement links TRBV25-1 to TRBJ1-1; TRBD1 might be the D (6 bases). V lost 5 bases and J lost 7, with 17 bases in between. Per the germline V gene, CDR1 is MGHDK and CDR2 is SYGVNS. This CDR3 is built from 14 residues.